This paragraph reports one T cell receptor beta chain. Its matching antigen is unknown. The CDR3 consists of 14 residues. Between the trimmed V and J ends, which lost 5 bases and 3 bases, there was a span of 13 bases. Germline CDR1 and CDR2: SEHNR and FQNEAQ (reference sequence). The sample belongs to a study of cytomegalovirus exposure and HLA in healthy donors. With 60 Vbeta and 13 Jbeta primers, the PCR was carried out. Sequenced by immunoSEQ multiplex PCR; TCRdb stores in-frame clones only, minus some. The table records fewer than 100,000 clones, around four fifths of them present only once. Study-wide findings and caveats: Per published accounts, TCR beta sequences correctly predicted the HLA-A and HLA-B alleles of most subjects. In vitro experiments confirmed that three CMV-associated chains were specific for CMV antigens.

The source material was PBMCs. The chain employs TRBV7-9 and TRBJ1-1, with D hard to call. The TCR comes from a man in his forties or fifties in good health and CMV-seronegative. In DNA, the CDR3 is TGTGCCAGCAGCGCCCCCACTCTCCACACTGAAGCTTTCTTT. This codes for CASSAPTLHTEAFF. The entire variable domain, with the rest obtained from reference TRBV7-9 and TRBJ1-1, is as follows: DTGVSQNPRHKITKRGQNVTFRCDPISEHNRLYWYRQTLGQGPEFLTYFQNEAQLEKSRLLSDRFSAERPKGSFSTLEIQRTEQGDSAMYLCASSAPTLHTEAFFGQGTRLTVV.